This T cell receptor beta chain was documented in a study of vaccination effects on CD4 cells after COVID-19. Findings and caveats of the study: There was marked clonal contraction among infection- and vaccine-induced clones late after vaccination.

The V end was cut by 8 bases, the J end by 3 bases, with 13 bases between. The CDR3 loop spans 13 amino acids. Per the germline V gene, CDR1 is ENHRY and CDR2 is SYGVKD. Generated by immunoSEQ multiplex PCR, the TCRdb table keeps only in-frame clones and is missing some. The sample lists around 32,000 clones; approximately 76% were seen once. ViraFEST used viral peptide pools to expand antigen-specific CD4+ T cells before sequencing. Subsequent to roughly 10 days of culture, CD4+ T cells were isolated. Two-dose BNT162b2 or mRNA-1273 vaccination was given to participants. The vaccine recipients had no prior SARS-CoV-2 infection, with negative nucleocapsid antibodies. IL-2 at about 9.7 IU/ml and peptides at around 10 ug/ml were added to cultured PBMC, a few million per well. This clone appeared a single time. Its antigen is undetermined.

Specimen: CD4+ T cells from PBMCs cultured with HCoV-229E spike peptides, collected after COVID-19 vaccination. The source of this sequence is a human donor who received a COVID-19 vaccine. The chain recombines TRBV10-3 with TRBJ1-1; TRBD1 might be the D (6 bases). In nucleotides, the CDR3 is TGTGCCATCGGAGCAGGGGCGTACACTGAAGCTTTCTTT. Protein product: CAIGAGAYTEAFF.